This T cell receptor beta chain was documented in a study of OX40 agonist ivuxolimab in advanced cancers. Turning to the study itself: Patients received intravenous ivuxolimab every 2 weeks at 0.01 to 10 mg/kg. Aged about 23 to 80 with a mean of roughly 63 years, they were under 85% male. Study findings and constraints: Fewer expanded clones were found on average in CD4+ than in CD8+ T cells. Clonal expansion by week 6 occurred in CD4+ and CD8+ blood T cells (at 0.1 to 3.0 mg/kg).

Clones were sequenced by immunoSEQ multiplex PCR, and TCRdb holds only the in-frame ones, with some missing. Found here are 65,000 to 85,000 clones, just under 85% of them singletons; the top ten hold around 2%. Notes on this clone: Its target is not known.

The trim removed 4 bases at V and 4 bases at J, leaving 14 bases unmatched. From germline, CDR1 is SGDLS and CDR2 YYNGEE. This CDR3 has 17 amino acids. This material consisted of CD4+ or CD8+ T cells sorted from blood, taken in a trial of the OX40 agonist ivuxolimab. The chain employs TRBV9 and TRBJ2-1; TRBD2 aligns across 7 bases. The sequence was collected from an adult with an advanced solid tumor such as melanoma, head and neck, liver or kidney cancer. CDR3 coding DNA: TGTGCCAGCAGCCCACCTCCACCCGGGACTAAGTACAATGAGCAGTTCTTC. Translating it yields CASSPPPPGTKYNEQFF.